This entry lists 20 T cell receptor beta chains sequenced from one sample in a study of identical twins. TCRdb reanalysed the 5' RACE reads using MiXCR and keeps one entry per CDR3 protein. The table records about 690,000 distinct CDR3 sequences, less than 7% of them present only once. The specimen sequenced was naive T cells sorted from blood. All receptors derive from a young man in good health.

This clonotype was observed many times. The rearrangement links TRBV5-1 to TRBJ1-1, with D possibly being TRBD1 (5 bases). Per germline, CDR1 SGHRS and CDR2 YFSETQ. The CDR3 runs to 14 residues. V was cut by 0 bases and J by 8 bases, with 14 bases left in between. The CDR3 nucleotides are TGCGCCAGCAGCTTGGCCAGGTCTGGGACCGAAGCTTTCTTT. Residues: CASSLARSGTEAFF. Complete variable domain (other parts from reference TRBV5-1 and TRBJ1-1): KAGVTQTPRYLIKTRGQQVTLSCSPISGHRSVSWYQQTPGQGLQFLFEYFSETQRNKGNFPGRFSGRQFSNSRSEMNVSTLELGDSALYLCASSLARSGTEAFFGQGTRLTVV.

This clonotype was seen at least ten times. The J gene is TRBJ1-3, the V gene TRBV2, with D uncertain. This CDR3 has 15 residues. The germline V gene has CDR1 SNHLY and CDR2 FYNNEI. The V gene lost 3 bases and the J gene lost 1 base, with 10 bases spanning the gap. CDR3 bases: TGTGCCAGCAGTGATGCCGGGAGATCTGGAAACACCATATATTTT. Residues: CASSDAGRSGNTIYF.

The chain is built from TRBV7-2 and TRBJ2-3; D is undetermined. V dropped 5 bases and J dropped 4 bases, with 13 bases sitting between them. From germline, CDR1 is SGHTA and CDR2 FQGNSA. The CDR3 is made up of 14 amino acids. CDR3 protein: CASSPRPIPDTQYF. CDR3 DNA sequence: TGTGCCAGCAGCCCCCGACCAATCCCAGATACGCAGTATTTT.

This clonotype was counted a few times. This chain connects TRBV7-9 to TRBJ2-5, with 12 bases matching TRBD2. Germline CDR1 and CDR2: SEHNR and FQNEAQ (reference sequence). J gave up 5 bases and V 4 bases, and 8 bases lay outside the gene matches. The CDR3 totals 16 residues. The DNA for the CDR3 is TGTGCCAGCAGCTCAAGACTAGCGGGAGTCGGGGAGACCCAGTACTTC. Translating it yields CASSSRLAGVGETQYF.

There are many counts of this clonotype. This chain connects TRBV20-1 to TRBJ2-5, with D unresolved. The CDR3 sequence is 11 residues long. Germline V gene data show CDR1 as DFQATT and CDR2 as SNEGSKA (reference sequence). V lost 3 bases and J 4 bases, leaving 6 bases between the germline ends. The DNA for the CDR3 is TGCAGTGCTAGTCTAGGAGAGACCCAGTACTTC. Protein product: CSASLGETQYF.

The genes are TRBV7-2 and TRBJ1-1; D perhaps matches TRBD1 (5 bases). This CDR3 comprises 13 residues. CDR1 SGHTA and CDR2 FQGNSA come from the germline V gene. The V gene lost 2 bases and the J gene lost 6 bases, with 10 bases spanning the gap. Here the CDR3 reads CASSLRGTAEAFF. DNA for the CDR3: TGTGCCAGCAGCTTAAGGGGAACAGCTGAAGCTTTCTTT.

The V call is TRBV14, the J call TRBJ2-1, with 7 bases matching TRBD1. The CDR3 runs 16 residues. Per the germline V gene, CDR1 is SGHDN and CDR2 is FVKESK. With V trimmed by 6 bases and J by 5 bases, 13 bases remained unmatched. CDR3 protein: CASSITGTVVHNEQFF. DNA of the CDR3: TGTGCCAGCAGTATTACCGGGACAGTAGTCCACAATGAGCAGTTCTTC.

CDR3: CASSPPGTSGRDKFF. The CDR3 DNA reads as TGTGCCAGCAGCCCGCCCGGGACTAGCGGGAGGGATAAGTTCTTC. The chain uses TRBV7-9 and TRBJ2-1; TRBD2 matches at 16 bases. The CDR3 runs to 15 residues. Germline assignment: CDR1 SEHNR and CDR2 FQNEAQ (reference sequence). Trimming cost V 5 bases and J 14 bases; bases outside gene matches: 9. Based on the CDR3 plus reference TRBV7-9 and TRBJ2-1, the full variable domain is DTGVSQNPRHKITKRGQNVTFRCDPISEHNRLYWYRQTLGQGPEFLTYFQNEAQLEKSRLLSDRFSAERPKGSFSTLEIQRTEQGDSAMYLCASSPPGTSGRDKFFGPGTRLTVL.

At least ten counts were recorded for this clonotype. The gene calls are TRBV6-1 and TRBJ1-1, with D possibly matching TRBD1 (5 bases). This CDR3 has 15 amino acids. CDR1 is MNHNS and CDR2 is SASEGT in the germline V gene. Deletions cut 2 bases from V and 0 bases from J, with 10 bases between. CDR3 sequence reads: CASSERDGVNTEAFF. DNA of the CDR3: TGTGCCAGCAGTGAAAGGGACGGGGTGAACACTGAAGCTTTCTTT.

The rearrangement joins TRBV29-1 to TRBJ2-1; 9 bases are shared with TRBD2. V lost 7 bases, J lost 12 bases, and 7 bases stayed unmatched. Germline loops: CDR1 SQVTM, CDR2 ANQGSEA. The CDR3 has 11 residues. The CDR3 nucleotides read TGCAGCGGGGGCGGGGGGGTTGTGCAGTTCTTC. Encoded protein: CSGGGGVVQFF.

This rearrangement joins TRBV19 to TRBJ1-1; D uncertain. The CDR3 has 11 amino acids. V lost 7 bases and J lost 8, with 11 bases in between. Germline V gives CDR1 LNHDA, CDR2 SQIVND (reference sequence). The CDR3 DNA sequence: TGTGCCAGTAAAGGTTTCCTGGAAGCTTTCTTT. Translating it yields CASKGFLEAFF.

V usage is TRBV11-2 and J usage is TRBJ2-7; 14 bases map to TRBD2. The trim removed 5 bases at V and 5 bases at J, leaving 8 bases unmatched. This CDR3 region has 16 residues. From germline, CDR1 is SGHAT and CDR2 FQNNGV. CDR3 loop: CASSPRGTSGSNEQYF. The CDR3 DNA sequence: TGTGCCAGCAGCCCGAGAGGGACTAGCGGGAGTAACGAGCAGTACTTC.

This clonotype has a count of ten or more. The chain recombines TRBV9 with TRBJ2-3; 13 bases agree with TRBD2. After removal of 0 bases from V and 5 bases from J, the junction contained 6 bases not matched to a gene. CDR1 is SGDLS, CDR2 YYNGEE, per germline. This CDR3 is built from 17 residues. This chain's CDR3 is CASSVAGLAGVRDTQYF. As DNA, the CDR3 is TGTGCCAGCAGCGTAGCCGGACTAGCGGGAGTAAGAGATACGCAGTATTTT. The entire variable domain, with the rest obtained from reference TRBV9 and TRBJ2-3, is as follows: DSGVTQTPKHLITATGQRVTLRCSPRSGDLSVYWYQQSLDQGLQFLIQYYNGEERAKGNILERFSAQQFPDLHSELNLSSLELGDSALYFCASSVAGLAGVRDTQYFGPGTRLTVL.

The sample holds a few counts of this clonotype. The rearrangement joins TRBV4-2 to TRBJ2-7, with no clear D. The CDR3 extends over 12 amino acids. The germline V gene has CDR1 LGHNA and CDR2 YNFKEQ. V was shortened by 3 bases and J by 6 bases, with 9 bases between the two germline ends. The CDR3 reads CASSQEIGEQYF. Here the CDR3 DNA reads TGTGCCAGCAGCCAGGAAATTGGCGAGCAGTACTTC.

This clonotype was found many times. The CDR3 sequence: CASSPGRGELRTDTQYF. CDR3 sequence (DNA): TGTGCCAGCAGCCCCGGTCGGGGGGAGTTGCGCACAGATACGCAGTATTTT. The genes are TRBV12-3 or TRBV12-4 and TRBJ2-3, with TRBD2 matching over 7 bases. The CDR3 runs 17 residues. Trimming at V came to 6 bases and at J to 1 base, leaving 13 bases not matched to a gene.

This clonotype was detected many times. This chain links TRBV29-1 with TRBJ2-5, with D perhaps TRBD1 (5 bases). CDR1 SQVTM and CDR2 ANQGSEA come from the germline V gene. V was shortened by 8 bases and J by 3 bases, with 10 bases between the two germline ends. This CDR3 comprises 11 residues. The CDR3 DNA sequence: TGCAGCTCCGACAGAGAAGAGACCCAGTACTTC. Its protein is CSSDREETQYF.

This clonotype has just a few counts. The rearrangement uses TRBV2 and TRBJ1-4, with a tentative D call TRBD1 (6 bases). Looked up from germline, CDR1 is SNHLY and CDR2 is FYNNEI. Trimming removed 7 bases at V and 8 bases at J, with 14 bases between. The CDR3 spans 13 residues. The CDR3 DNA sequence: TGTGCCAGCACGTGGGGGCAGCGAGAAAAACTGTTTTTT. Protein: CASTWGQREKLFF. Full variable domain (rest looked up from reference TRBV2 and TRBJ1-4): EPEVTQTPSHQVTQMGQEVILRCVPISNHLYFYWYRQILGQKVEFLVSFYNNEISEKSEIFDDQFSVERPDGSNFTLKIRSTKLEDSAMYFCASTWGQREKLFFGSGTQLSVL.

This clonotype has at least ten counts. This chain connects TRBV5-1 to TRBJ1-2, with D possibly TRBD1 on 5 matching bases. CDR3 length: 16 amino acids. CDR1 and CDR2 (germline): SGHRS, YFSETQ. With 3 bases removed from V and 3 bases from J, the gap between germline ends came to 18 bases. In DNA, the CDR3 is TGCGCCAGCAGCTCATCAGAGATAGCGGGACACTATGGCTACACCTTC. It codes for CASSSSEIAGHYGYTF.

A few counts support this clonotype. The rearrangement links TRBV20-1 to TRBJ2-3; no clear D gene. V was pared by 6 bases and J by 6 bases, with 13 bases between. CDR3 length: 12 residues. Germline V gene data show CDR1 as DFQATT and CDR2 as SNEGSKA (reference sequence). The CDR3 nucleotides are TGCAGTGCGATCGCGGCGGACGATACGCAGTATTTT. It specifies CSAIAADDTQYF.

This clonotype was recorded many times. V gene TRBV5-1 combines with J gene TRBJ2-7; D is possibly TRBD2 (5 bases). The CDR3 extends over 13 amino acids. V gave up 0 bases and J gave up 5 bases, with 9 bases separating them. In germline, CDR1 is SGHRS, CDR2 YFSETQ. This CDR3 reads CASSLGLAHEQYV. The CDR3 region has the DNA TGCGCCAGCAGCTTGGGGCTAGCCCACGAGCAGTACGTC.